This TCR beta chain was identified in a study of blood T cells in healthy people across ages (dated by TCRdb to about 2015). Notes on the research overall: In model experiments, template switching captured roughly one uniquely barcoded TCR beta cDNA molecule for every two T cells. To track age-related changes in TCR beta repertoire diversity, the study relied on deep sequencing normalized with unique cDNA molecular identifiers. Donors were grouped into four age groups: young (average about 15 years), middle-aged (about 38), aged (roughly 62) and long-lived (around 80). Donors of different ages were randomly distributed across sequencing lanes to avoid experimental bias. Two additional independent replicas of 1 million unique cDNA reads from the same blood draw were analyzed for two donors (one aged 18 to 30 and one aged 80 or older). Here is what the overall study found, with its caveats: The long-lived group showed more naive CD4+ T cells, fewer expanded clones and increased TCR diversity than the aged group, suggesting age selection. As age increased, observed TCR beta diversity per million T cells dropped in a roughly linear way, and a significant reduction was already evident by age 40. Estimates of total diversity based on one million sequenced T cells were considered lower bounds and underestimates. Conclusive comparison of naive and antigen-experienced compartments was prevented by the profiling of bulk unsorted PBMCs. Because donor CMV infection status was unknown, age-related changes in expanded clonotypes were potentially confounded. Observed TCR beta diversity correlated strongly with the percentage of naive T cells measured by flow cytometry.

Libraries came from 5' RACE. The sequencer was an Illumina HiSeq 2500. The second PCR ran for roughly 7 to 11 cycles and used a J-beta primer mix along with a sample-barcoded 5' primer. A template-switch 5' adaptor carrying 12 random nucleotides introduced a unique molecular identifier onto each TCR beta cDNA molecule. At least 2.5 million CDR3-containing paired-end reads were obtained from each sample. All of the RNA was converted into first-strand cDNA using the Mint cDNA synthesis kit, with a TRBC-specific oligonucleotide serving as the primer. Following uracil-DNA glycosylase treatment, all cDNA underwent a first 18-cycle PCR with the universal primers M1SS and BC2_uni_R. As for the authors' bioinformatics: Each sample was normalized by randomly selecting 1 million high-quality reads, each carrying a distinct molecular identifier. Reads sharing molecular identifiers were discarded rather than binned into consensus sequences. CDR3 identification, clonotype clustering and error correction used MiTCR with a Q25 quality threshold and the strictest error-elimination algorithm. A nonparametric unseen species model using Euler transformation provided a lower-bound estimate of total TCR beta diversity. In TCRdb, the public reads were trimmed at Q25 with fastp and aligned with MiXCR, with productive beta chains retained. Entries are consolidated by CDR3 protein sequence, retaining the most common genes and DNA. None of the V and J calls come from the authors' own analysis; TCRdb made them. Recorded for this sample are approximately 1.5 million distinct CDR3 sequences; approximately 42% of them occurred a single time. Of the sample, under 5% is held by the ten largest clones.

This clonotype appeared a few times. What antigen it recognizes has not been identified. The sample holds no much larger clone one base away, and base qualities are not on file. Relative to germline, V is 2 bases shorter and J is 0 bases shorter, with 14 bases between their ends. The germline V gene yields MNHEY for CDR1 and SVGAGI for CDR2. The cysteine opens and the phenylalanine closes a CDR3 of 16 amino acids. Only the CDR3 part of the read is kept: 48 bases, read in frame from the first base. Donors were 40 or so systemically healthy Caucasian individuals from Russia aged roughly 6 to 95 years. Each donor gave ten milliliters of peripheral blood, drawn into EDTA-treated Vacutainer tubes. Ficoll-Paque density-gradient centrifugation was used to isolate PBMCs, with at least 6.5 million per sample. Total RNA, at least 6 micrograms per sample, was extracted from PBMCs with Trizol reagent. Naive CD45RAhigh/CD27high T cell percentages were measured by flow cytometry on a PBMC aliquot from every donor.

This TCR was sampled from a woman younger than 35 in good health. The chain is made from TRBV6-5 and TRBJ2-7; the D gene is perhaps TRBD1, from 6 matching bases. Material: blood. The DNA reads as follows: TGTGCCAGCAGTTACGCGGACAGCCTAAGCTCCTACGAGCAGTACTTC. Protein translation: CASSYADSLSSYEQYF.